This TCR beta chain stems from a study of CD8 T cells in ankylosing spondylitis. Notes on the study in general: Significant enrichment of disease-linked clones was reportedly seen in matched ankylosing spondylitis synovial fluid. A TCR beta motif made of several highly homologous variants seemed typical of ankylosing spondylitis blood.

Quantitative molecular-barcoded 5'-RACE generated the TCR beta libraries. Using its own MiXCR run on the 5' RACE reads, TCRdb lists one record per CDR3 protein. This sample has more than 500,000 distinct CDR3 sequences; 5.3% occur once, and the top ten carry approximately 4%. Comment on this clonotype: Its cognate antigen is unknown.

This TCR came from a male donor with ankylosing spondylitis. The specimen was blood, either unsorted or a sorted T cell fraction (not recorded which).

CDR3 coding DNA: TGTGCCAGCAGTACCTACGGGGGGCAAGAGAGAAACATTCAGTACTTC. Residues: CASSTYGGQERNIQYF. The chain links TRBV28 to TRBJ2-4; D perhaps matches TRBD2 (7 bases). V was trimmed by 5 bases and J by 6 bases, leaving 20 bases between them. Germline CDR1 and CDR2: MDHEN and SYDVKM. The CDR3 has 16 residues.